This TCR beta chain was retrieved from a study of blood T cells in healthy people across ages. It was with a sample-barcoded 5' primer and a J-beta primer mix that a second PCR of roughly 7 to 12 cycles was run. TCRdb re-called the 5' RACE reads through MiXCR, storing one row per CDR3 protein. The sample lists 650,000 to 900,000 distinct CDR3 sequences, roughly 60% occurring once. This clonotype originated in a man aged 30 to 45 in good health. The sequenced sample consisted of blood.

The CDR3 DNA reads TGTGCCAGCAGTTTAAACTCTTACTATGGCTACACCTTC. It is translated as CASSLNSYYGYTF. This chain joins TRBV28 and TRBJ1-2; D ambiguous. Per germline, CDR1 MDHEN and CDR2 SYDVKM. The CDR3 spans 13 residues. The ends were cut back, 2 bases at V and 3 bases at J, with 7 bases in the middle.